What follows are 26 T cell receptor beta chains derived from one specimen sequenced in a study of T cell responses to AZD1222 COVID-19 vaccine. Libraries were prepared by immunoSEQ multiplex PCR; TCRdb keeps only in-frame clonotypes and omits some of them. The sample has about 180,000 clones; over 90% are singletons. This sample comprised peripheral blood, obtained 28 days after the second AZD1222 dose. Every receptor here comes from an adult who received the AZD1222 COVID-19 vaccine.

The chain has TRBV10-3 and TRBJ2-1, with 7 positions matching TRBD2. This CDR3 region has 12 residues. Germline-derived CDR1 and CDR2 are ENHRY and SYGVKD. V shed 10 bases, J shed 8 bases, and the junction held 8 bases outside the gene matches. The chain's CDR3 is CATQSSGDEQFF. The CDR3 DNA sequence: TGTGCCACCCAATCAAGCGGGGATGAGCAGTTCTTC.

CDR3 amino acids: CASTGTGAGTEAFF. Written as DNA, the CDR3 is TGTGCCAGCACTGGAACAGGAGCAGGCACTGAAGCTTTCTTT. The chain combines TRBV6-5 with TRBJ1-1, with D perhaps matching TRBD1 (5 bases). CDR1 is MNHEY and CDR2 is SVGAGI in the germline V gene. CDR3 length equals 14 residues. V lost 7 bases to trimming and J lost 4 bases, with 16 bases between them.

The V gene is TRBV7-9, the J gene TRBJ1-2; TRBD1 aligns across 8 bases. The CDR3 loop spans 15 amino acids. The germline V gene has CDR1 SEHNR and CDR2 FQNEAQ (reference sequence). The V gene end was trimmed by 1 base and the J gene end by 8 bases; junction bases not matched to a gene: 9. The CDR3 DNA reads as TGTGCCAGCAGCTTAGGTCTCGGACAGGGCAGCGGCTACACCTTC. The encoded protein is CASSLGLGQGSGYTF.

This clone occurred a few times. The chain recombines TRBV2 with TRBJ2-2; possibly TRBD1 for D (6 bases). The CDR3 loop spans 14 amino acids. Trimming stripped 3 bases from V and 3 bases from J, with 8 bases between. Germline-derived CDR1 and CDR2 are SNHLY and FYNNEI. The CDR3: CASSDTGYTGELFF. CDR3 nucleotides: TGTGCCAGCAGTGACACAGGGTACACCGGGGAGCTGTTTTTT.

J is TRBJ2-1 and V is TRBV4-1; 7 positions match TRBD2. The germline CDR1 and CDR2 sequences are MGHRA and YSYEKL. V dropped 4 bases and J dropped 2; count of bases not matched to a gene: 11. This CDR3 is 17 amino acids long. CDR3: CASSLGRAKGTYNEQFF. In DNA form, the CDR3 reads TGCGCCAGCAGCCTAGGGAGGGCGAAGGGAACCTACAATGAGCAGTTCTTC.

This chain links TRBV18 with TRBJ2-3; 7 bases line up with TRBD2. Germline values: CDR1 KGHSH, CDR2 LQKENI. The V gene end was trimmed by 0 bases and the J gene end by 6 bases; junction bases not matched to a gene: 6. CDR3 length equals 15 residues. This CDR3 is CASSPPAGAGDTQYF. Written as DNA, the CDR3 is TGTGCCAGCTCACCACCGGCGGGAGCTGGGGATACGCAGTATTTT.

The V gene is TRBV5-1, the J gene TRBJ1-1, with 7 bases lining up with TRBD1. The V gene's germline CDR1 is SGHRS and CDR2 YFSETQ. The CDR3 has 15 amino acids. Unmatched junction bases numbered 5, after V lost 3 bases and J lost 0 bases. The CDR3 spells CASSYGTAMNTEAFF. CDR3 nucleotide sequence: TGCGCCAGCAGCTACGGGACAGCCATGAACACTGAAGCTTTCTTT.

The chain joins TRBV5-1 to TRBJ2-5; 9 nucleotides align to TRBD1. The CDR3 runs to 15 residues. The germline V gene has CDR1 SGHRS and CDR2 YFSETQ. The ends lost 0 bases at V and 1 base at J; junction bases unmatched: 1. The CDR3 DNA is TGCGCCAGCAGCTTGGGGGACAGGGCCCAAGAGACCCAGTACTTC. Encoded protein: CASSLGDRAQETQYF.

The chain carries TRBV5-1 and TRBJ1-1, with D maybe TRBD1 (5 bases). Germline loops: CDR1 SGHRS, CDR2 YFSETQ. The CDR3 extends over 15 amino acids. Deletions cut 7 bases from V and 5 bases from J, with 21 bases between. The DNA for the CDR3 is TGCGCCAGCTCTGATCAGGGTAACTTTGAGACTGAAGCTTTCTTT. Amino acid sequence: CASSDQGNFETEAFF.

V gene TRBV5-4 combines with J gene TRBJ1-1; TRBD1 might be the D (5 bases). Germline V gives CDR1 SGHNT, CDR2 YYREEE (reference sequence). Trimming shortened V by 4 bases and J by 6 bases, and 13 bases separated the two germline ends. CDR3 length: 13 amino acids. CDR3 protein: CASSLGGDAEAFF. CDR3 sequence (DNA): TGTGCCAGCAGCCTGGGGGGGGATGCTGAAGCTTTCTTT.

V is TRBV4-1 and J is TRBJ1-4; maybe TRBD1 (5 bases). Germline V CDR1 and CDR2: MGHRA, YSYEKL. This CDR3 comprises 13 residues. With 4 bases removed from V and 4 bases from J, the gap between germline ends came to 7 bases. This CDR3 reads CASSLTVNEKLFF. The CDR3 DNA follows: TGCGCCAGCAGCCTGACAGTTAATGAAAAACTGTTTTTT.

The chain is built from TRBV27 and TRBJ2-7, with 12 bases fitting TRBD1. From germline, CDR1 is MNHEY and CDR2 SMNVEV (reference sequence). Trimming took 5 bases from V and 3 from J; bases not matched to a gene: 8. The CDR3 is 16 amino acids. In DNA form, the CDR3 reads TGTGCCAGCAGTCCCGGGACAGGGGGCGTTATCTACGAGCAGTACTTC. It is translated as CASSPGTGGVIYEQYF.

The table lists this clone with a few counts. The chain uses TRBV28 and TRBJ2-7; the D gene could be TRBD1 or TRBD2 (5 bases each). The CDR3 sequence is 13 residues long. V was clipped by 2 bases and J by 8 bases, with 13 bases between them. In germline, CDR1 is MDHEN, CDR2 SYDVKM. CDR3 DNA: TGTGCCAGCAGTTTAAGCCAGGGAGTGAAGCAGTACTTC. This codes for CASSLSQGVKQYF.

This clone was counted only a few times. The sample carries other DNA sequences with the same CDR3. The chain recombines TRBV19 with TRBJ2-7, with no clear D. CDR1 and CDR2 (germline): LNHDA, SQIVND (reference sequence). Trimming pared 4 bases from V and 3 bases from J, leaving 4 bases between. This CDR3 is built from 11 residues. CDR3 in amino acids: CASSRGYEQYF. The CDR3 DNA follows: TGTGCCAGTAGTAGGGGCTACGAGCAGTACTTC.

The V gene is TRBV2, the J gene TRBJ1-2; TRBD1 matches at 8 bases. The CDR3 is 14 residues long. The junction had 10 bases not matched to a gene; V was cut back by 9 bases and J by 4 bases. Germline-derived CDR1 and CDR2 are SNHLY and FYNNEI. CDR3 protein: CASSGQDTGYGYTF. The CDR3 DNA follows: TGTGCCAGTTCGGGACAGGATACTGGCTATGGCTACACCTTC.

The rearrangement links TRBV6-2 or TRBV6-3 to TRBJ2-4, with unresolved D. This CDR3 is 15 amino acids long. Between the trimmed V and J ends, which lost 2 bases and 0 bases, there was a span of 8 bases. CDR1 is MNHEY and CDR2 is SVGEGT in the germline V gene. CDR3 residues: CASSYPALAKNIQYF. The CDR3 DNA is TGTGCCAGCAGTTACCCGGCCCTAGCCAAAAACATTCAGTACTTC.

The rearrangement links TRBV3-1 (or the pseudogene TRBV3-2) to TRBJ1-3; D is uncertain. CDR3 length equals 19 residues. Trimming shortened V by 0 bases and J by 0 bases, and 18 bases separated the two germline ends. Germline V gene lookup returns CDR1 LGHDT and CDR2 YNNKEL (reference sequence). The CDR3 region is CASSQEGSFGVSSGNTIYF. The CDR3 region has the DNA TGTGCCAGCAGCCAAGAAGGTAGTTTCGGGGTGAGCTCTGGAAACACCATATATTTT.

The chain is built from TRBV11-2 and TRBJ1-5, with D hard to call. CDR1 SGHAT and CDR2 FQNNGV come from the germline V gene. The CDR3 contains 12 residues. Trimming took 5 bases from V and 7 from J, leaving 9 bases between them. The CDR3 spells CASSREGQPQHF. The CDR3 DNA reads as TGTGCCAGCAGCCGCGAAGGGCAGCCCCAGCATTTT. Based on the CDR3 plus reference TRBV11-2 and TRBJ1-5, the full variable domain is EAGVAQSPRYKIIEKRQSVAFWCNPISGHATLYWYQQILGQGPKLLIQFQNNGVVDDSQLPKDRFSAERLKGVDSTLKIQPAKLEDSAVYLCASSREGQPQHFGDGTRLSIL.

The chain joins TRBV2 to TRBJ2-2, with D possibly matching TRBD2 (5 bases). Germline V gene lookup returns CDR1 SNHLY and CDR2 FYNNEI. The CDR3 runs to 13 residues. The V end was cut by 5 bases, the J end by 7 bases, with 11 bases between. DNA of the CDR3: TGTGCCAGCAGTCAACTAGAGAACGGGGAGCTGTTTTTT. It codes for CASSQLENGELFF.

The chain joins TRBV19 to TRBJ1-6; D unclear. Germline values: CDR1 LNHDA, CDR2 SQIVND (reference sequence). This CDR3 comprises 14 residues. The germline V and J ends were trimmed by 3 bases and 5 bases, with 8 bases remaining between them. The chain's CDR3 is CASSMSQDNSPLHF. The CDR3 DNA reads TGTGCCAGTAGTATGTCCCAGGATAATTCACCCCTCCACTTT.

The rearrangement joins TRBV11-2 to TRBJ1-3, with D perhaps matching TRBD1 (5 bases). Germline V lookup: CDR1 SGHAT, CDR2 FQNNGV. V lost 0 bases, J lost 0 bases, and 9 bases lay in between. This CDR3 region has 16 residues. The chain's CDR3 is CASSLDRGSSGNTIYF. For the CDR3, the DNA is TGTGCCAGCAGCTTAGATCGGGGGAGCTCTGGAAACACCATATATTTT. Drawing the rest from reference TRBV11-2 and TRBJ1-3, the complete variable domain is EAGVAQSPRYKIIEKRQSVAFWCNPISGHATLYWYQQILGQGPKLLIQFQNNGVVDDSQLPKDRFSAERLKGVDSTLKIQPAKLEDSAVYLCASSLDRGSSGNTIYFGEGSWLTVV.

V is TRBV2 and J is TRBJ1-1; the match to TRBD1 covers 9 bases. Germline V gene lookup returns CDR1 SNHLY and CDR2 FYNNEI. CDR3 size: 12 residues. Trimming took 7 bases from V and 11 from J; bases not matched to a gene: 8. CDR3: CASNPDRGTAFF. CDR3 nucleotide sequence: TGTGCCAGCAACCCTGACAGGGGGACGGCTTTCTTT.

This chain connects TRBV11-2 to TRBJ2-7, with a tentative D call TRBD2 (6 bases). The CDR3 covers 14 residues. V lost 5 bases, J lost 5 bases, and 16 bases lay in between. Germline values: CDR1 SGHAT, CDR2 FQNNGV. The CDR3 is CASSQTIPGDEQYF. The DNA for the CDR3 is TGTGCCAGCAGCCAAACCATTCCGGGAGACGAGCAGTACTTC.

This chain uses TRBV9 with TRBJ1-2; TRBD1 matches at 10 bases. CDR1 and CDR2 (germline): SGDLS, YYNGEE. V shed 0 bases, J shed 3 bases, and the junction held 2 bases outside the gene matches. This CDR3 has 15 residues. The CDR3 loop reads CASSVEGQGYYGYTF. Here the CDR3 DNA reads TGTGCCAGCAGCGTAGAGGGACAGGGGTACTATGGCTACACCTTC. Full variable domain (rest looked up from reference TRBV9 and TRBJ1-2): DSGVTQTPKHLITATGQRVTLRCSPRSGDLSVYWYQQSLDQGLQFLIQYYNGEERAKGNILERFSAQQFPDLHSELNLSSLELGDSALYFCASSVEGQGYYGYTFGSGTRLTVV.

This chain connects TRBV4-1 to TRBJ2-1; D not resolved. The CDR3 sequence is 15 residues long. Deletions cut 0 bases from V and 6 bases from J, with 12 bases between. Germline-derived CDR1 and CDR2 are MGHRA and YSYEKL. CDR3 in DNA: TGCGCCAGCAGCCAAGACACTTATACTTTCAATGAGCAGTTCTTC. It encodes CASSQDTYTFNEQFF.

The rearrangement uses TRBV6-6 and TRBJ1-1; D is undetermined. This CDR3 spans 11 amino acids. Germline values: CDR1 MNHNY, CDR2 SVGAGI (reference sequence). Deletions cut 5 bases from V and 7 bases from J, with 8 bases between. CDR3 residues: CASSRTGEAFF. Written as DNA, the CDR3 is TGTGCCAGCAGTCGGACTGGTGAAGCTTTCTTT.